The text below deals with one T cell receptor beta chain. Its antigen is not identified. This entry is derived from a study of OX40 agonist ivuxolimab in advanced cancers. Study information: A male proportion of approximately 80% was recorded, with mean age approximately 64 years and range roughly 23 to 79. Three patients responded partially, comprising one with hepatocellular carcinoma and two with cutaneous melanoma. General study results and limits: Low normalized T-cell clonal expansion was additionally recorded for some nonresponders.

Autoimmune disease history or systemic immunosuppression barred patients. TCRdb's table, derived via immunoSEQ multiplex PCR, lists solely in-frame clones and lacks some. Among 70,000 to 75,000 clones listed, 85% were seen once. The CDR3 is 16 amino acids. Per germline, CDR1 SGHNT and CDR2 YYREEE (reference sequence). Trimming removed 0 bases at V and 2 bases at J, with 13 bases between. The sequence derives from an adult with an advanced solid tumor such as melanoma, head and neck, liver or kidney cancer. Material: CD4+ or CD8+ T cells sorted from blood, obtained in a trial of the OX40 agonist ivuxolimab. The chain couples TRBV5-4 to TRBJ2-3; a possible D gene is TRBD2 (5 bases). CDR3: CASSLVPAGNTDTQYF. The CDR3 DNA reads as TGTGCCAGCAGCTTGGTTCCGGCGGGTAACACAGATACGCAGTATTTT.